One T cell receptor beta chain is described in this entry. Its cognate antigen is unknown. Every sample had its cDNA made across eight separate reactions. A template switching step added UMIs, each with a 6-nucleotide sample barcode. TCRdb reprocessed the 5' RACE reads and stores each CDR3 protein as one record, lacking DNA. The sample table includes about 380,000 distinct CDR3 sequences. The source of the sample is a study of monozygotic twins with inflammatory bowel disease. Overall study results and limits: The data gave no support to a single strong IBD-associated signal or clonotype.

Per donor, 2 to 3 ml of blood was collected and frozen. Specimen: blood. The origin of this receptor is a human donor with ulcerative colitis or Crohn's disease, or a healthy co-twin of an affected twin (not recorded which).

CDR3 amino acids: CASSLDPSAYNEQFF. The V and J genes are TRBV4-1 and TRBJ2-1. The V gene's germline CDR1 is MGHRA and CDR2 YSYEKL. The CDR3 is made up of 15 amino acids.